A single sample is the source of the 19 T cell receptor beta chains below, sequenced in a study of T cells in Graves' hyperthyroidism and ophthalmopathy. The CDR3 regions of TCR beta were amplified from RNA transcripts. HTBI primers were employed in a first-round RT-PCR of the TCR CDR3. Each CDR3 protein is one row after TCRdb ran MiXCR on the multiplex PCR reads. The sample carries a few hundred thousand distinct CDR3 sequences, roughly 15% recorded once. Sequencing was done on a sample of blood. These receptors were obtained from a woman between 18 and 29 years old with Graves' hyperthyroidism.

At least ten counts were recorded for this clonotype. CDR3 bases: TGTGCCAGCAGTTCGGGGGGAAACACTGAAGCTTTCTTT. Amino acids: CASSSGGNTEAFF. The chain links TRBV2 to TRBJ1-1; D is perhaps TRBD1 (5 bases). The germline V gene has CDR1 SNHLY and CDR2 FYNNEI. This CDR3 has 13 amino acids. V lost 5 bases and J 2 bases, leaving 9 bases between the germline ends.

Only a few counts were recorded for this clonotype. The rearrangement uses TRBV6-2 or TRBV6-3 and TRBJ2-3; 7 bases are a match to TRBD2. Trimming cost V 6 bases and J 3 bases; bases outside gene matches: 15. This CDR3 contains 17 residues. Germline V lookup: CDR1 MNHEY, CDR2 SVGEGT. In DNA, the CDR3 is TGTGCCAGCAGCCGGAAGACGGGAGGCTCAGGAACAGATACGCAGTATTTT. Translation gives CASSRKTGGSGTDTQYF.

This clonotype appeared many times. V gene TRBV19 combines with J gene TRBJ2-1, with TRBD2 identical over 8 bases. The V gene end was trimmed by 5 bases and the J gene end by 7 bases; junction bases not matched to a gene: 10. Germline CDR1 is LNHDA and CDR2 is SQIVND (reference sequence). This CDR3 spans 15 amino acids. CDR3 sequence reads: CASSDSGGVLNEQFF. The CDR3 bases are TGTGCCAGTAGTGATTCGGGGGGGGTGTTGAATGAGCAGTTCTTC.

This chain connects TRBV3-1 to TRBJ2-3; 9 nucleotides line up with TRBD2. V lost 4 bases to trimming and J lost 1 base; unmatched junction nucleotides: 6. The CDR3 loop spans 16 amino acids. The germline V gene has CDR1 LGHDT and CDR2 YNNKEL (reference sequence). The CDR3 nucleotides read TGTGCCAGCAGCCGAAGCGGGAGGTCTCGCACAGATACGCAGTATTTT. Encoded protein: CASSRSGRSRTDTQYF.

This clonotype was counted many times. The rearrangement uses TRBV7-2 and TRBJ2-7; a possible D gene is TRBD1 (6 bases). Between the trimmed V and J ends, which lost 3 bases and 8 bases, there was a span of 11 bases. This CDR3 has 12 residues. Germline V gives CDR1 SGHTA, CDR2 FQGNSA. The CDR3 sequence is CASSFRDNKQYF. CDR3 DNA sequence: TGTGCCAGCAGCTTCCGGGACAATAAGCAGTACTTC.

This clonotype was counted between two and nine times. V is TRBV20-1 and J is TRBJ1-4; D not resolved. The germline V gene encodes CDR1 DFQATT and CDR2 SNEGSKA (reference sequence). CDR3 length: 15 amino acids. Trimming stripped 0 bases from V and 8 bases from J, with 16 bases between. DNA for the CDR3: TGCAGTGCTAGAGACCTTACACGAATGGGGGAAAAACTGTTTTTT. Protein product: CSARDLTRMGEKLFF.

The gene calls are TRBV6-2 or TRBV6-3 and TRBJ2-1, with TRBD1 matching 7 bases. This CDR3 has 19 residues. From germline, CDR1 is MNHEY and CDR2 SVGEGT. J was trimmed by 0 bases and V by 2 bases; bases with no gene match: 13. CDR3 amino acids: CASSYLPGTATGSYNEQFF. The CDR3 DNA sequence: TGTGCCAGCAGTTACCTACCCGGGACAGCCACCGGCTCCTACAATGAGCAGTTCTTC.

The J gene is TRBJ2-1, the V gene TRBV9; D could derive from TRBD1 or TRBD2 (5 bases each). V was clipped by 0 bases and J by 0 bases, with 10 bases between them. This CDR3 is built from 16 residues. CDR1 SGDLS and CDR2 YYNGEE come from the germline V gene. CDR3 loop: CASSVEPGSSYNEQFF. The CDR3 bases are TGTGCCAGCAGCGTAGAGCCAGGGAGCTCCTACAATGAGCAGTTCTTC.

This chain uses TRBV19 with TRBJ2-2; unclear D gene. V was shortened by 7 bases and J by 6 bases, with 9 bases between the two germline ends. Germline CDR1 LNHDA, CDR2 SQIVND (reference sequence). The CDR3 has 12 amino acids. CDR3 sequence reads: CASKGLSGELFF. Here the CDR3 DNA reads TGTGCCAGTAAGGGATTGTCCGGGGAGCTGTTTTTT.

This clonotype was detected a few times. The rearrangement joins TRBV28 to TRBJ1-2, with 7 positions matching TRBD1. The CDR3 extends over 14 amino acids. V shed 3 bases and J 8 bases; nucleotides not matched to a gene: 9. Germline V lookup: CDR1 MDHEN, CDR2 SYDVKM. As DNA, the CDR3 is TGTGCCAGCAGTTTCGTCAGGGGGAATTACGGCTACACCTTC. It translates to CASSFVRGNYGYTF.

CDR3 coding DNA: TGTGCCAGCAGCCAAGAGGGACAGTTCTCCTACGAGCAGTACTTC. As protein: CASSQEGQFSYEQYF. The chain couples TRBV3-1 to TRBJ2-7; 7 bases match TRBD1. V lost 0 bases and J lost 0; bases outside the gene matches: 2. Looked up from germline, CDR1 is LGHDT and CDR2 is YNNKEL (reference sequence). The CDR3 has 15 amino acids.

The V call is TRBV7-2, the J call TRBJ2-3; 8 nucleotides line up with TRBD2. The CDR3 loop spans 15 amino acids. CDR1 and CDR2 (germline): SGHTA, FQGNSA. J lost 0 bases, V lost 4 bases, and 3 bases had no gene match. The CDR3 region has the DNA TGTGCCAGCAGCTCTTCTAGCGGGAGCACAGATACGCAGTATTTT. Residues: CASSSSSGSTDTQYF.

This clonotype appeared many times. The chain's CDR3 is CASRFWRETQYF. CDR3 nucleotides: TGTGCCAGCAGGTTCTGGAGGGAGACCCAGTACTTC. The chain couples TRBV11-2 to TRBJ2-5; a possible D gene is TRBD2 (5 bases). CDR3 size: 12 residues. Trimming left V 6 bases short and J 5 bases short, with 10 bases between. Germline V gene lookup returns CDR1 SGHAT and CDR2 FQNNGV.

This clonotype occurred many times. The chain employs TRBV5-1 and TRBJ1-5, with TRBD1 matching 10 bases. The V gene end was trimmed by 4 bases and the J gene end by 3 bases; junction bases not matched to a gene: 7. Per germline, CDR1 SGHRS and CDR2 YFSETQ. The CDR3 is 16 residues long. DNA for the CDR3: TGCGCCAGCAGCCCAGGGACAGGGGAATACAATCAGCCCCAGCATTTT. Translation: CASSPGTGEYNQPQHF.

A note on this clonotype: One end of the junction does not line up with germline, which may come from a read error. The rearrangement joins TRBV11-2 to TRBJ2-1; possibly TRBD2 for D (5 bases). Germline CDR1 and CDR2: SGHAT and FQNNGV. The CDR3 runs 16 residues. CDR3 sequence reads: CATSSPGLGGYNEQFF. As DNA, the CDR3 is TGTGCCACCAGCAGCCCCGGACTCGGAGGCTACAATGAGCAGTTCTTC.

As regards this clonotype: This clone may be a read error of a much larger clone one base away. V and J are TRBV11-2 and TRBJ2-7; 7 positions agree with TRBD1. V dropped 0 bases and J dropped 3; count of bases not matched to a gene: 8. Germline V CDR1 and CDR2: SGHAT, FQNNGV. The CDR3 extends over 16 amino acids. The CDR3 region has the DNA TGTGCCAGCAGCTTAGAACGGGGACAGAACTTCTACGAGCAGTACTTC. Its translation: CASSLERGQNFYEQYF.

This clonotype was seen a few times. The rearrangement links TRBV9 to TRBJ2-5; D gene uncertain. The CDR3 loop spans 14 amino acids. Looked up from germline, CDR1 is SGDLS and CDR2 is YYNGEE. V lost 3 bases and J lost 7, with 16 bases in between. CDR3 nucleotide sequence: TGTGCCAGCAGCGCCCCAGACCCAGGCGGGACCCAGTACTTC. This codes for CASSAPDPGGTQYF.

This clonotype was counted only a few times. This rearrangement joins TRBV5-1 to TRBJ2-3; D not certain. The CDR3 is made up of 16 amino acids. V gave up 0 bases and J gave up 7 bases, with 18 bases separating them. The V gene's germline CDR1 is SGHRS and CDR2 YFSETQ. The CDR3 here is CASSLEQLARANTQYF. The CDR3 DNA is TGCGCCAGCAGCTTGGAACAGCTCGCTCGAGCTAATACGCAGTATTTT.

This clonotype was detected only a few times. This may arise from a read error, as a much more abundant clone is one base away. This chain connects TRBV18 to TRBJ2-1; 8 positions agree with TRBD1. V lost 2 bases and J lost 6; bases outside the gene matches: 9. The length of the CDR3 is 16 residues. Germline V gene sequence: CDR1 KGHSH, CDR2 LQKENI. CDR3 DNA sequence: TGTGCCAGCTCACCAGAAGGGGGACAGGTCCGCAATGAGCAGTTCTTC. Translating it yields CASSPEGGQVRNEQFF.